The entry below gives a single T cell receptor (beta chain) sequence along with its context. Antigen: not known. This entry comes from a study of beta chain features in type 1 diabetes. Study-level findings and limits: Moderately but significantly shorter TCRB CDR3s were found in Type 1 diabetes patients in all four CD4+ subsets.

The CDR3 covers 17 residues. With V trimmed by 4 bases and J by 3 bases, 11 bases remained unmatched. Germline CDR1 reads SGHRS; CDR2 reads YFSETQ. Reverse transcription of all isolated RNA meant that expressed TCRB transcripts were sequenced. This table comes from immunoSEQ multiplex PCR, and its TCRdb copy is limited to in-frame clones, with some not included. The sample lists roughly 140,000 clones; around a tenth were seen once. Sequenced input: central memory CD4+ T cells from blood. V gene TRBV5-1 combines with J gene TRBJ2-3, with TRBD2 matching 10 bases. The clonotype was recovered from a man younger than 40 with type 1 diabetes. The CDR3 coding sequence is TGCGCCAGCAGCCGGAATTTAGCGGGAGGCGGGACAGATACGCAGTATTTT. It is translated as CASSRNLAGGGTDTQYF.